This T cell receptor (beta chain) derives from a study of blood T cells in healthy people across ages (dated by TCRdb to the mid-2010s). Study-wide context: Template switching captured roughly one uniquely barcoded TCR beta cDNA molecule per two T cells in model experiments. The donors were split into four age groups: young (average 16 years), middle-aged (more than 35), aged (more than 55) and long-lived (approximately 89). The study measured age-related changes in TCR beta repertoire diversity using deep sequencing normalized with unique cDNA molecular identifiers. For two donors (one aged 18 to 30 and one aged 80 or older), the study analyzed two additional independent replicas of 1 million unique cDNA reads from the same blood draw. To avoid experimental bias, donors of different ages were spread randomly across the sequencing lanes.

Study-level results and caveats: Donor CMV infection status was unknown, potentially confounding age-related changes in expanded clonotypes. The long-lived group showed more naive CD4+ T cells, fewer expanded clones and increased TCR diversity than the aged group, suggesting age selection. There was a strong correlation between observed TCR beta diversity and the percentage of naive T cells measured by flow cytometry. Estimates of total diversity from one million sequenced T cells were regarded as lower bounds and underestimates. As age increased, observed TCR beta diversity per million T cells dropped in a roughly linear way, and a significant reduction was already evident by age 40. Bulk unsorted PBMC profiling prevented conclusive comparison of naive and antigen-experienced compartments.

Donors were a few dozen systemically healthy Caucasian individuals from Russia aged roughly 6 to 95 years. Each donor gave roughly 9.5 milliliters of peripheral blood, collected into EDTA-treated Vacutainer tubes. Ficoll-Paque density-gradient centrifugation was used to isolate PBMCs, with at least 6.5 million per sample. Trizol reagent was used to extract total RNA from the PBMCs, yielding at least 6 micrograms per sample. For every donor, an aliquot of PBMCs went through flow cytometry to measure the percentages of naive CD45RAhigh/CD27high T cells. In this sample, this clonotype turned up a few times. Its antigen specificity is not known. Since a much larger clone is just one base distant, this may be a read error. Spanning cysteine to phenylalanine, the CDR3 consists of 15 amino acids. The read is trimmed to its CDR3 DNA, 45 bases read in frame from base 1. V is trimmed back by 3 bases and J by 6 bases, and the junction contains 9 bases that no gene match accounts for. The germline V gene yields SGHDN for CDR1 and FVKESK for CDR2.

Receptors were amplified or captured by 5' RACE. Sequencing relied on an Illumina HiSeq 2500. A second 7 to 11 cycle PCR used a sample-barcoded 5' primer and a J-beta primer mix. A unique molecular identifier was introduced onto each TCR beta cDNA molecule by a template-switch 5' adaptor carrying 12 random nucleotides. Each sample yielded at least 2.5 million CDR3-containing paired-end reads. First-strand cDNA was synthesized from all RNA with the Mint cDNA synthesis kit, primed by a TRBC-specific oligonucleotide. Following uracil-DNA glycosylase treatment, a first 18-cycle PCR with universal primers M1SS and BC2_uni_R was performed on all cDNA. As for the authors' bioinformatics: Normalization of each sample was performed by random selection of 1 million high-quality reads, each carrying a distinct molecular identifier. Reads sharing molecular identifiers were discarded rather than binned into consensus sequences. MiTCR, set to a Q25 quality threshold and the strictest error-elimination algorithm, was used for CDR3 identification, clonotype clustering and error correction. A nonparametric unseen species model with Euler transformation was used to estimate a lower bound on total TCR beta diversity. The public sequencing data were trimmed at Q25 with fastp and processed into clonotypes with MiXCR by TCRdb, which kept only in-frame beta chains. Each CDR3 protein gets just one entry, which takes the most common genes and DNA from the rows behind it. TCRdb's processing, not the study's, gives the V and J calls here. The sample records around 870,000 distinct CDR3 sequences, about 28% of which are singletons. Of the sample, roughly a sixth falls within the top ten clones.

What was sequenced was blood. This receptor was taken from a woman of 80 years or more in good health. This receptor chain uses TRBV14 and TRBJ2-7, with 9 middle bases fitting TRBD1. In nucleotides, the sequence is TGTGCCAGCAGCCAGCCGGGACAGGGAACCTGCGAGCAGTACTTC. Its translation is CASSQPGQGTCEQYF.